This T cell receptor beta chain came from a study of shared T cell receptors in the human thymus. Notes on this clone: The junction departs from germline at one end; a sequencing error may be responsible.

Germline V lookup: CDR1 MNHNY, CDR2 SVGAGI (reference sequence). This CDR3 is 16 amino acids long. Repertoires were generated with immunoSEQ multiplex PCR, while TCRdb's copy carries only in-frame clones and drops some. This sample carries a few hundred thousand clones, about 95% of them seen once, and the ten largest clones take roughly 0.021%. V gene TRBV6-6 combines with J gene TRBJ1-1; D is undetermined. Sequencing used thymocytes. The receptor's source is a human donor. The CDR3 is CASTNPPGWENTEVFF. The CDR3 region has the DNA TGTGCCAGCACTAACCCCCCGGGGTGGGAGAACACTGAAGTTTTCTTT.